One and the same sample provided the 18 T cell receptor beta chains below, sequenced in a study of blood T cell repertoires in COVID-19. Profiling relied on immunoSEQ multiplex PCR, and the TCRdb table lists in-frame clones only, not all of them. The repertoire holds 300,000 to 400,000 clones, with about nine tenths as singletons. The sequenced sample consisted of peripheral blood. Receptors originate from a man aged 45-65 years with active or convalescent COVID-19.

This clone was recorded once. This chain joins TRBV5-1 and TRBJ2-5; 12 bases align to TRBD2. The length of the CDR3 is 18 residues. Trimming cost V 2 bases and J 2 bases; bases outside gene matches: 10. Germline V gene data show CDR1 as SGHRS and CDR2 as YFSETQ. The CDR3 region has the DNA TGCGCCAGCAGCTTCCGCAGCCAACTAGCGGGGGGACAAGAGACCCAGTACTTC. This encodes CASSFRSQLAGGQETQYF.

The J gene is TRBJ2-3, the V gene TRBV5-8, with TRBD1 identical over 7 bases. The CDR3 totals 13 residues. J lost 5 bases, V lost 2 bases, and 2 bases had no gene match. Germline V gene lookup returns CDR1 SGHTS and CDR2 YDEGEE. In DNA form, the CDR3 reads TGTGCCAGCAGCTTATGGGACAGAGATACGCAGTATTTT. Amino acid sequence: CASSLWDRDTQYF.

This clone appeared a single time. The chain is built from TRBV7-2 and TRBJ1-1; D ambiguous. This CDR3 has 15 residues. Trimming pared 5 bases from V and 0 bases from J, leaving 13 bases between. Germline CDR1 and CDR2: SGHTA and FQGNSA. DNA of the CDR3: TGTGCCAGCAGCATACAACAGTTCTTGAACACTGAAGCTTTCTTT. This gives the protein CASSIQQFLNTEAFF.

The gene calls are TRBV4-1 and TRBJ1-1; tentative D call: TRBD1 (6 bases). Germline V gene sequence: CDR1 MGHRA, CDR2 YSYEKL. V was trimmed by 4 bases and J by 0 bases, leaving 12 bases between them. The CDR3 length is 15 residues. CDR3 sequence: CASSRSDRVNTEAFF. CDR3 sequence (DNA): TGCGCCAGCAGCCGGTCGGACAGAGTGAACACTGAAGCTTTCTTT.

Of note for this clone: Relative to the germline gene, one junction end is altered; a read error may explain this. The chain uses TRBV2 and TRBJ2-7; 8 positions match TRBD1. The germline V gene has CDR1 SNHLY and CDR2 FYNNEI. The CDR3 extends over 14 amino acids. The CDR3 loop reads CASSEGTGPYEQYF. As DNA, the CDR3 is TGTGCCAGCAGCGAAGGGACAGGCCCCTACGAGCAGTACTTC.

As concerns this clone: At the DNA level, this CDR3 is encoded by other sequences in the same sample as well. V usage is TRBV28 and J usage is TRBJ2-7; the match to TRBD1 covers 7 bases. This CDR3 is built from 14 residues. CDR1 is MDHEN and CDR2 is SYDVKM in the germline V gene. Trimming removed 1 base from V and 0 bases from J; junction bases left unmatched: 0. As DNA, the CDR3 is TGTGCCAGCAGTTTATCAGGGGGCTCCTACGAGCAGTACTTC. Protein sequence: CASSLSGGSYEQYF.

The V and J genes are TRBV28 and TRBJ1-5, with TRBD1 as a possible D gene (5 bases). The CDR3 runs to 12 residues. The V end lost 5 bases, the J end lost 6 bases, and 8 bases lay between the germline ends. CDR1 is MDHEN, CDR2 SYDVKM, per germline. This chain's CDR3 is CASSPGFQPQHF. The CDR3 DNA follows: TGTGCCAGCAGTCCAGGGTTTCAGCCCCAGCATTTT.

The chain employs TRBV28 and TRBJ2-7; 10 bases align to TRBD1. The germline gives CDR1 MDHEN, CDR2 SYDVKM. With V trimmed by 5 bases and J by 3 bases, 4 bases remained unmatched. The CDR3 sequence is 14 residues long. The CDR3 reads CASSTGTGDYEQYF. DNA for the CDR3: TGTGCCAGCAGTACCGGGACAGGGGACTACGAGCAGTACTTC. The full variable domain, with the rest looked up from reference TRBV28 and TRBJ2-7, is DVKVTQSSRYLVKRTGEKVFLECVQDMDHENMFWYRQDPGLGLRLIYFSYDVKMKEKGDIPEGYSVSREKKERFSLILESASTNQTSMYLCASSTGTGDYEQYFGPGTRLTVT.

The chain is built from TRBV5-6 and TRBJ2-2; TRBD2 matches at 9 bases. Trimming removed 0 bases from V and 4 bases from J; junction bases left unmatched: 4. Germline CDR1 reads SGHDT; CDR2 reads YYEEEE. This CDR3 region has 16 residues. Here the CDR3 DNA reads TGTGCCAGCAGCTTGGCCCTAGCGGGGATCACCGGGGAGCTGTTTTTT. This codes for CASSLALAGITGELFF.

This chain joins TRBV7-9 and TRBJ1-1, with 9 nucleotides matching TRBD1. Germline trimming cut 5 bases from V and 5 bases from J; bases unmatched to any gene: 18. Germline loops: CDR1 SEHNR, CDR2 FQNEAQ (reference sequence). The CDR3 is made up of 18 amino acids. The CDR3 is CASSPKNRGTGIKTEAFF. The CDR3 bases are TGTGCCAGCAGCCCCAAGAACAGGGGGACAGGGATTAAAACTGAAGCTTTCTTT. Complete variable domain (other parts from reference TRBV7-9 and TRBJ1-1): DTGVSQNPRHKITKRGQNVTFRCDPISEHNRLYWYRQTLGQGPEFLTYFQNEAQLEKSRLLSDRFSAERPKGSFSTLEIQRTEQGDSAMYLCASSPKNRGTGIKTEAFFGQGTRLTVV.

The chain recombines TRBV6-5 with TRBJ1-4; no definite D call. This CDR3 is built from 13 residues. Germline V gene data show CDR1 as MNHEY and CDR2 as SVGAGI. With 5 bases removed from V and 10 bases from J, the gap between germline ends came to 14 bases. The CDR3 reads CASSPPTEGKLFF. The CDR3 DNA reads TGTGCCAGCAGTCCCCCTACTGAGGGAAAACTGTTTTTT.

This clone was observed a few times. This sequence joins TRBV6-6 and TRBJ2-7; possible D gene TRBD2, 6 bases. The CDR3 runs 14 residues. Trimming cost V 4 bases and J 1 base, with 11 bases left between them. The germline CDR1 and CDR2 sequences are MNHNY and SVGAGI (reference sequence). This CDR3 is CASSLGSGSYEQYF. DNA for the CDR3: TGTGCCAGCAGTTTAGGTAGCGGATCCTACGAGCAGTACTTC.

This chain uses TRBV14 with TRBJ2-1, with a tentative D call TRBD1 (5 bases). This CDR3 region has 15 residues. Trimming pared 4 bases from V and 7 bases from J, leaving 17 bases between. Germline values: CDR1 SGHDN, CDR2 FVKESK. CDR3 protein: CASSLRRGQANEQFF. CDR3 nucleotides: TGTGCCAGCAGCCTCAGAAGGGGTCAGGCGAATGAGCAGTTCTTC.

The chain has TRBV9 and TRBJ2-2, with 8 bases lining up with TRBD1. This CDR3 spans 15 amino acids. Losses at the gene ends were 3 bases for V and 1 base for J; bases not matched to a gene: 2. The germline V gene encodes CDR1 SGDLS and CDR2 YYNGEE. The CDR3 loop reads CASSAGTGNTGELFF. CDR3 bases: TGTGCCAGCAGCGCCGGGACAGGGAACACCGGGGAGCTGTTTTTT. The full variable domain, in which reference TRBV9 and TRBJ2-2 provide the parts outside the CDR3, is DSGVTQTPKHLITATGQRVTLRCSPRSGDLSVYWYQQSLDQGLQFLIQYYNGEERAKGNILERFSAQQFPDLHSELNLSSLELGDSALYFCASSAGTGNTGELFFGEGSRLTVL.

The chain employs TRBV5-5 and TRBJ1-2, with 11 bases matching TRBD1. CDR3 length equals 14 residues. Per germline, CDR1 SGHKS and CDR2 YYEKEE (reference sequence). V shed 5 bases, J shed 7 bases, and the junction held 7 bases outside the gene matches. The CDR3 loop reads CASRGGGTGGGYTF. CDR3 nucleotides: TGTGCCAGCAGGGGAGGCGGGACAGGGGGTGGCTACACCTTC.

This clone was seen a handful of times. The V and J genes are TRBV20-1 and TRBJ1-2; D might be TRBD1 (5 bases). Deletions cut 7 bases from V and 10 bases from J, with 10 bases between. This CDR3 is built from 9 residues. The V gene's germline CDR1 is DFQATT and CDR2 SNEGSKA (reference sequence). The CDR3 coding sequence is TGCAGTGTCCAGGGATACTACACCTTC. Protein: CSVQGYYTF.

The V gene is TRBV2, the J gene TRBJ2-1, with D possibly matching TRBD2 (5 bases). Germline CDR1 and CDR2: SNHLY and FYNNEI. The CDR3 covers 12 residues. V was trimmed by 8 bases and J by 6 bases, leaving 11 bases between them. The CDR3 loop reads CASERDSNEQFF. The CDR3 DNA reads TGTGCCAGCGAGAGGGATAGCAATGAGCAGTTCTTC.

This clone was seen only once. The chain recombines TRBV28 with TRBJ2-7; 13 bases fit TRBD2. From germline, CDR1 is MDHEN and CDR2 SYDVKM. V shed 9 bases and J 6 bases; nucleotides not matched to a gene: 14. CDR3 length equals 16 residues. The CDR3 DNA reads TGTGCCAGTCATAGTCGGGGACTAGCGGGATTCGGCGAGCAGTACTTC. Protein product: CASHSRGLAGFGEQYF.